The 31 T cell receptor beta chains listed next were all sequenced from one sample in a study of T-cell reconstitution after alpha-beta-depleted transplantation in children. Researchers prepared the TCRbeta library using unique molecular identifiers, the study reports. Each CDR3 protein is one row after TCRdb ran MiXCR on the PCR reads. The sample carries 300,000 or so distinct CDR3 sequences, almost 10% recorded once. Sequencing was performed on PBMCs from the stem cell graft donor, taken from the stem cell graft. Every receptor here comes from a human donor who donated a stem cell graft to a child with SCID.

The chain recombines TRBV18 with TRBJ2-1, with a possible D match to TRBD2 (6 bases). The length of the CDR3 is 14 residues. V lost 8 bases, J lost 10 bases, and 21 bases lay in between. Germline values: CDR1 KGHSH, CDR2 LQKENI. The CDR3 region is CASLTTRGLGEQFF. The CDR3 coding sequence is TGTGCCAGCCTCACCACGCGGGGCCTAGGAGAGCAGTTCTTC.

The chain joins TRBV24-1 to TRBJ2-5; a weak D match, TRBD1 (6 bases). V lost 3 bases, J lost 7 bases, and 11 bases lay in between. CDR3 size: 13 residues. Looked up from germline, CDR1 is KGHDR and CDR2 is SFDVKD. The DNA for the CDR3 is TGTGCCACCAGTGATGTGCAGGGGTGGACCCAGTACTTC. It specifies CATSDVQGWTQYF.

This clonotype was counted only a few times. V usage is TRBV4-1 and J usage is TRBJ1-5, with 7 positions matching TRBD1. The CDR3 spans 16 residues. CDR1 MGHRA and CDR2 YSYEKL come from the germline V gene. J was trimmed by 5 bases and V by 3 bases; bases with no gene match: 10. Here the CDR3 reads CASSHPRGTDYQPQHF. As DNA, the CDR3 is TGCGCCAGCAGCCACCCCAGGGGGACAGACTATCAGCCCCAGCATTTT.

In its sample, this clonotype was seen a few times. One junction end does not reproduce the germline sequence, and a read error may be involved. The chain has TRBV7-7 and TRBJ1-4; D is unresolved. CDR3 size: 13 residues. The germline CDR1 and CDR2 sequences are SSHAT and FNYEAQ (reference sequence). CDR3: CASSSGWNEKLFF. The CDR3 region has the DNA TGTGCTAGCAGCTCCGGGTGGAATGAAAAACTGTTTTTT.

This clonotype was counted at least ten times. The chain uses TRBV24-1 and TRBJ2-5; D possibly corresponds to TRBD1 (5 bases). Trimming cost V 3 bases and J 5 bases, with 15 bases left between them. This CDR3 comprises 15 residues. CDR1 KGHDR and CDR2 SFDVKD come from the germline V gene. CDR3 sequence reads: CATSDGAKNRETQYF. DNA of the CDR3: TGTGCCACCAGTGATGGGGCTAAAAACCGGGAGACCCAGTACTTC.

This clonotype has more than one count but fewer than ten. Here the CDR3 DNA reads TGTGCCAGCACCCGGGACCGGGCATCCTTGTATGGCTACACCTTC. It yields the protein CASTRDRASLYGYTF. This chain joins TRBV6-1 and TRBJ1-2; possibly TRBD1 for D (5 bases). The CDR3 is made up of 15 amino acids. Germline CDR1 and CDR2: MNHNS and SASEGT. Trimming took 7 bases from V and 5 from J, leaving 20 bases between them.

The CDR3 spells CSARAMGETQYF. CDR3 bases: TGCAGTGCTAGAGCCATGGGAGAGACCCAGTACTTC. V gene TRBV20-1 combines with J gene TRBJ2-5; D unresolved. V was clipped by 1 base and J by 4 bases, with 7 bases between them. The CDR3 consists of 12 residues. The germline V gene has CDR1 DFQATT and CDR2 SNEGSKA (reference sequence).

The table lists this clonotype with a few counts. The chain carries TRBV11-2 and TRBJ2-3; 14 positions agree with TRBD2. Germline lookup yields CDR1 SGHAT and CDR2 FQNNGV. This CDR3 has 18 residues. The V gene end was trimmed by 1 base and the J gene end by 3 bases; junction bases not matched to a gene: 6. The CDR3 DNA reads TGTGCCAGCAGCTTAGTCCAGGGACTAGCGGGGGAAACAGATACGCAGTATTTT. As protein: CASSLVQGLAGETDTQYF. The variable domain in full, completed from reference TRBV11-2 and TRBJ2-3, reads EAGVAQSPRYKIIEKRQSVAFWCNPISGHATLYWYQQILGQGPKLLIQFQNNGVVDDSQLPKDRFSAERLKGVDSTLKIQPAKLEDSAVYLCASSLVQGLAGETDTQYFGPGTRLTVL.

This clonotype was recorded at least ten times. The chain employs TRBV6-1 and TRBJ1-2; D remains unclear. The V and J ends lost 0 bases and 1 base respectively, with 6 bases between them. The germline V gene has CDR1 MNHNS and CDR2 SASEGT. The CDR3 is made up of 14 amino acids. The CDR3, as DNA: TGTGCCAGCAGTGAAGCTACAGATAACTATGGCTACACCTTC. This gives the protein CASSEATDNYGYTF.

This chain joins TRBV27 and TRBJ2-3; 8 nucleotides agree with TRBD2. After removal of 5 bases from V and 4 bases from J, the junction contained 20 bases not matched to a gene. This CDR3 contains 19 residues. The V gene's germline CDR1 is MNHEY and CDR2 SMNVEV (reference sequence). The CDR3 DNA is TGTGCCAGCAGTCCGCCGCCCCTTACCGGGACTAGGCAGGCAGATACGCAGTATTTT. Its protein is CASSPPPLTGTRQADTQYF.

This clonotype was observed a handful of times. This sequence joins TRBV7-6 and TRBJ1-1; possible D gene TRBD1, 6 bases. The ends were cut back, 2 bases at V and 1 base at J, with 20 bases in the middle. The CDR3 contains 18 residues. Germline V gene data show CDR1 as SGHVS and CDR2 as FNYEAQ. CDR3 sequence: CASSLLAGGSSQNTEAFF. As DNA, the CDR3 is TGTGCCAGCAGCTTACTGGCGGGGGGCTCGAGTCAGAACACTGAAGCTTTCTTT.

This clonotype was counted between two and nine times. The rearrangement joins TRBV6-1 to TRBJ2-3; tentative D call: TRBD1 (8 bases). The V gene lost 6 bases and the J gene lost 4 bases, with 20 bases spanning the gap. Germline CDR1 MNHNS, CDR2 SASEGT. CDR3 length equals 16 residues. The CDR3, as DNA: TGTGCCAGCAGCCTGAGCGGGACAGGCAAGTCAGATACGCAGTATTTT. Its translation: CASSLSGTGKSDTQYF.

This chain uses TRBV28 with TRBJ2-2, with D unresolved. CDR1 and CDR2 (germline): MDHEN, SYDVKM. This CDR3 is built from 14 residues. Trimming left V 5 bases short and J 6 bases short, with 13 bases between. The CDR3 region has the DNA TGTGCCAGCAGTCCGCAAGGGATTGCCGGGGAGCTGTTTTTT. Its protein is CASSPQGIAGELFF. The full variable domain, rest sourced from reference TRBV28 and TRBJ2-2, is DVKVTQSSRYLVKRTGEKVFLECVQDMDHENMFWYRQDPGLGLRLIYFSYDVKMKEKGDIPEGYSVSREKKERFSLILESASTNQTSMYLCASSPQGIAGELFFGEGSRLTVL.

About this clonotype itself: A much bigger clone sits one base away, suggesting this may be a read error. This chain uses TRBV12-3 or TRBV12-4 with TRBJ2-7; 8 bases agree with TRBD2. The J call is uncertain, as TRBJ2-1 better fits the DNA end. The CDR3 sequence is 16 residues long. The CDR3 protein is CASSSVTGGVSYEQFF. CDR3 nucleotides: TGTGCCAGCAGTTCCGTAACGGGGGGGGTCTCCTACGAGCAGTTCTTC.

The chain employs TRBV5-4 and TRBJ2-7; a possible D gene is TRBD1 (6 bases). Trimming shortened V by 1 base and J by 4 bases, and 12 bases separated the two germline ends. Germline V CDR1 and CDR2: SGHNT, YYREEE (reference sequence). The CDR3 covers 14 residues. CDR3 residues: CASSLKGDIYEQYF. CDR3 DNA: TGTGCCAGCAGCTTGAAAGGGGACATTTACGAGCAGTACTTC.

This clonotype was seen only once. This sequence joins TRBV6-1 and TRBJ1-6; D unresolved. The CDR3 is 14 residues long. The V gene's germline CDR1 is MNHNS and CDR2 SASEGT. Trimming pared 7 bases from V and 5 bases from J, leaving 12 bases between. The CDR3 nucleotides read TGTGCCAGCACTACGACCGATAATAATTCACCCCTCCACTTT. Its translation is CASTTTDNNSPLHF.

The chain uses TRBV3-1 and TRBJ1-6; TRBD1 matches 10 bases. Germline loops: CDR1 LGHDT, CDR2 YNNKEL (reference sequence). The ends lost 4 bases at V and 10 bases at J; junction bases unmatched: 4. This CDR3 spans 14 amino acids. The CDR3 loop is CASSRGQGDSPLHF. The DNA of the CDR3 is TGTGCCAGCAGCCGCGGACAGGGGGACTCACCCCTCCACTTT.

This clonotype showed up just a few times. The chain employs TRBV21-1 and TRBJ2-7; the D call of TRBD1 is as the table states it, not checked on the DNA. TRBV21-1 corresponds to a pseudogene. CDR3 length: 18 amino acids. DNA of the CDR3: TGTGCCAGCAGCAAAGCGGGACAGGGGATTAAGTTGTCCTACGAGCAGTACTTC. Its protein product is CASSKAGQGIKLSYEQYF.

The chain couples TRBV20-1 to TRBJ2-6, with a tentative D call TRBD2 (7 bases). Germline CDR1 DFQATT, CDR2 SNEGSKA (reference sequence). The CDR3 covers 14 residues. The germline V and J ends were trimmed by 6 bases and 4 bases, with 13 bases remaining between them. CDR3 sequence (DNA): TGCAGTGCATCGGGGGGCTACGGGGCCAACGTCCTGACTTTC. This encodes CSASGGYGANVLTF.

The genes are TRBV12-3 or TRBV12-4 and TRBJ1-4; possibly TRBD1 for D (5 bases). With 6 bases removed from V and 11 bases from J, the gap between germline ends came to 13 bases. The CDR3 length is 12 residues. This CDR3 is CASSTDWGKLFF. The CDR3 nucleotides read TGTGCCAGCAGCACCGACTGGGGGAAACTGTTTTTT.

This clonotype has ten or more counts. The chain carries TRBV5-8 and TRBJ2-1, with 9 bases identical to TRBD1. The germline V gene encodes CDR1 SGHTS and CDR2 YDEGEE. The CDR3 extends over 15 amino acids. The J segment lost 3 bases and the V segment lost 2 bases, leaving 3 bases of the junction unmatched. CDR3 sequence (DNA): TGTGCCAGCAGCTTCCGGGACAGGGACTACAATGAGCAGTTCTTC. Protein sequence: CASSFRDRDYNEQFF.

As DNA, the CDR3 is TGTGCCAGCAGCCATGGGGACAGGCACCACGAGCAGTACTTC. Translating it yields CASSHGDRHHEQYF. The V call is TRBV3-1, the J call TRBJ2-7, with 8 nucleotides matching TRBD1. Trimming at V came to 3 bases and at J to 5 bases, leaving 6 bases not matched to a gene. Germline V lookup: CDR1 LGHDT, CDR2 YNNKEL (reference sequence). The CDR3 runs 14 residues.

The table lists this clonotype with a few counts. The chain recombines TRBV20-1 with TRBJ1-2, with D possibly TRBD1 on 6 matching bases. Germline loops: CDR1 DFQATT, CDR2 SNEGSKA (reference sequence). Trimming took 6 bases from V and 3 from J, leaving 11 bases between them. CDR3 size: 12 residues. The CDR3 DNA sequence: TGCAGTGCGCTCAGGGGCGACTATGGCTACACCTTC. The encoded protein is CSALRGDYGYTF.

Only a few counts were recorded for this clonotype. V and J are TRBV12-3 or TRBV12-4 and TRBJ2-1; D is undetermined. V lost 1 base and J 10 bases, leaving 8 bases between the germline ends. There are 12 residues in the CDR3. CDR3: CASSLVSWEQFF. CDR3 bases: TGTGCCAGCAGTTTAGTAAGCTGGGAGCAGTTCTTC.

At least ten counts were recorded for this clonotype. The genes are TRBV12-3 or TRBV12-4 and TRBJ1-2; D uncertain. This CDR3 has 17 amino acids. The V gene lost 4 bases and the J gene lost 1 base, with 19 bases spanning the gap. Written as DNA, the CDR3 is TGTGCCAGCAGTTCATCCGTGGGAGGACTTATTAACTATGGCTACACCTTC. This translates into CASSSSVGGLINYGYTF.

This sequence joins TRBV9 and TRBJ1-1, with D unclear. Germline V CDR1 and CDR2: SGDLS, YYNGEE. Trimming pared 7 bases from V and 2 bases from J, leaving 18 bases between. This CDR3 has 15 amino acids. The CDR3 DNA reads as TGTGCCAGCGATAATCTGGCAGCCGGAAACACTGAAGCTTTCTTT. Translation: CASDNLAAGNTEAFF.

This clonotype has at least ten counts. The chain carries TRBV12-3 or TRBV12-4 and TRBJ1-2; TRBD1 agrees at 7 bases. The CDR3 is 13 amino acids. The V gene end was trimmed by 5 bases and the J gene end by 2 bases; junction bases not matched to a gene: 2. The DNA of the CDR3 is TGTGCCAGCAGTCAGGACAGGAACTATGGCTACACCTTC. The encoded protein is CASSQDRNYGYTF.

This clonotype has a count of ten or more. The rearrangement joins TRBV6-6 to TRBJ2-3; 8 positions agree with TRBD2. The ends lost 5 bases at V and 4 bases at J; junction bases unmatched: 2. The CDR3 totals 13 residues. CDR1 MNHNY and CDR2 SVGAGI come from the germline V gene (reference sequence). This CDR3 reads CASSSGGSDTQYF. The CDR3 coding sequence is TGTGCCAGCAGTAGCGGGGGCTCAGATACGCAGTATTTT.

The J gene is TRBJ1-5, the V gene TRBV12-3 or TRBV12-4, with D maybe TRBD1 (6 bases). The CDR3 length is 13 residues. The V and J ends lost 6 bases and 4 bases respectively, with 10 bases between them. DNA for the CDR3: TGTGCCAGCAGAGACACAGGGAATCAGCCCCAGCATTTT. It encodes CASRDTGNQPQHF.

Only a few counts were recorded for this clonotype. The chain couples TRBV12-3 or TRBV12-4 to TRBJ1-5, with D unclear. V was trimmed by 2 bases and J by 1 base, leaving 6 bases between them. The CDR3 sequence is 14 residues long. The CDR3 DNA is TGTGCCAGCAGTTTAATGGGGAGCAATCAGCCCCAGCATTTT. Its translation is CASSLMGSNQPQHF.

This clonotype was counted only a few times. This sequence joins TRBV5-1 and TRBJ1-2; D not certain. The germline gives CDR1 SGHRS, CDR2 YFSETQ. The CDR3 is 15 amino acids. Trimming took off 4 bases at V and 3 bases at J, with 16 bases between the two ends. CDR3 amino acids: CASSPQDKPDYGYTF. The CDR3 DNA sequence: TGCGCCAGCAGCCCTCAAGATAAACCAGACTATGGCTACACCTTC.